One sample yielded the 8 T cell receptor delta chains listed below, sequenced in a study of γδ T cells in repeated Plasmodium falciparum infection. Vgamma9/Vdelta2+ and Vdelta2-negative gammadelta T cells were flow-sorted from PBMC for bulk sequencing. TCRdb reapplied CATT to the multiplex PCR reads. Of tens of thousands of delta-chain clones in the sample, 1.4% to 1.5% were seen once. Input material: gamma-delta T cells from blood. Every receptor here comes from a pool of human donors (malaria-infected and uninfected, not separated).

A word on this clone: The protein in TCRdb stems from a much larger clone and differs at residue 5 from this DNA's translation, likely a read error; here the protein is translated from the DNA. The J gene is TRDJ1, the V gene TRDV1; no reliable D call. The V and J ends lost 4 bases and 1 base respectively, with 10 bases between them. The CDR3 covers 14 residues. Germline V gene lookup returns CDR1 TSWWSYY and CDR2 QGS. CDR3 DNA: TGTGCTCTTGGGGCCATCAGGTCCACCGATAAACTCATCTTT. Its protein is CALGAIRSTDKLIF.

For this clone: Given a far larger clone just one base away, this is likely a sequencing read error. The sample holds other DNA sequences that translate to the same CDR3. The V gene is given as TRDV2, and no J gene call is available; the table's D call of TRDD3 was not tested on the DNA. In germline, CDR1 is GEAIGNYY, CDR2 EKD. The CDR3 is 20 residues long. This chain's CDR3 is CACDKVLGDSKSWDTRQMFF. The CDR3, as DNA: TGTGCCTGTGACAAAGTACTGGGGGATTCAAAATCCTGGGACACCCGACAGATGTTCTTC.

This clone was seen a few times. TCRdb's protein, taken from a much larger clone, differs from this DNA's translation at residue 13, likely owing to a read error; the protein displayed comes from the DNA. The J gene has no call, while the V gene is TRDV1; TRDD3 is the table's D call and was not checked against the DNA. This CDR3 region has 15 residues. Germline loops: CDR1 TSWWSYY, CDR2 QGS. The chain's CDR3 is CALGELSLTTDKPIF. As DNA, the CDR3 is TGTGCCCTTGGGGAACTGTCCCTAACCACCGATAAACCCATCTTT.

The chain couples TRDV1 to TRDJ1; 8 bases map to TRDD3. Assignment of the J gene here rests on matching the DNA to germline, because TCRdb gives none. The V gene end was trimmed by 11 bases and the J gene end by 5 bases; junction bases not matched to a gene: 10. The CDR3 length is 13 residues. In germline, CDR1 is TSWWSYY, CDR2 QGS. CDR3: CAGDTMNIDKLIF. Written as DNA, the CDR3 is TGTGCTGGGGATACCATGAATATTGATAAACTCATCTTT.

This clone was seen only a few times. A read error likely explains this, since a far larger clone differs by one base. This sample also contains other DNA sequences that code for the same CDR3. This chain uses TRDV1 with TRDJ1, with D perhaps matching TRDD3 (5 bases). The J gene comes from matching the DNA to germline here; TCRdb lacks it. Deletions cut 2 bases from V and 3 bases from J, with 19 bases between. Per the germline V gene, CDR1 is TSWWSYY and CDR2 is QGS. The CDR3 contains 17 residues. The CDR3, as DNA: TGTGCTCTTGGGGAATCAAACTCTGGGATCCTCTCCGATAAACTCATCTTT. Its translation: CALGESNSGILSDKLIF.

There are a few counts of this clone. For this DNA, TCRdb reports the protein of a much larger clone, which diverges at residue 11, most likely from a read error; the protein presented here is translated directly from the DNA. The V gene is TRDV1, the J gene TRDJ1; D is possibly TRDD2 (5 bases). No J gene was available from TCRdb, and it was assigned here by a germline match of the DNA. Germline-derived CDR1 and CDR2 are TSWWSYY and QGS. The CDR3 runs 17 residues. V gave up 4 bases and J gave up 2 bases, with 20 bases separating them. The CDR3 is CALGGFPSSRWTDKLIF. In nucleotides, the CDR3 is TGTGCTCTTGGGGGGTTTCCTTCGAGTAGGTGGACCGATAAACTCATCTTT.

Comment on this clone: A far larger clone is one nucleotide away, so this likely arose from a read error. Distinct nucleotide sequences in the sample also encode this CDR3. The chain's CDR3 is CALGELKLGVAQLFF. CDR3 DNA sequence: TGTGCTCTTGGGGAACTGAAGCTGGGGGTAGCACAACTCTTCTTT. This chain joins TRDV1 and TRDJ2; 7 bases map to TRDD3. Looked up from germline, CDR1 is TSWWSYY and CDR2 is QGS. The CDR3 contains 15 residues. With 0 bases clipped from V and 7 bases from J, the junction kept 5 bases outside the gene matches.

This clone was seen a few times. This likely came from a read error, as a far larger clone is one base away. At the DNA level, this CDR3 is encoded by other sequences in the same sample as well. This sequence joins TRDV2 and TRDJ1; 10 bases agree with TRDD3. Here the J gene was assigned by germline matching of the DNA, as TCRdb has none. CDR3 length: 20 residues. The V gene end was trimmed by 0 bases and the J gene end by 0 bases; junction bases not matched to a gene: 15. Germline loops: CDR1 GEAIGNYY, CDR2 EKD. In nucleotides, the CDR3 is TGTGCCTGTGACACCGTTTCTGGGGGATATAAAGCCCCGTACACCGATAAACTCATCTTT. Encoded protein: CACDTVSGGYKAPYTDKLIF.